Included here is one T cell receptor (beta chain) sequence, with context. What it recognizes is unknown. Its ends do not fully match the called genes, so a read error is possible. General observations from the study: Larger-cohort validation covered only one TCR beta V-J rearrangement.

Constant-region reverse primers amplified full-length variable regions, followed by semi-nested Nested Universal Primer A PCR. TCRdb re-analysed the 5' RACE reads in MiXCR, keeping a single row per CDR3 protein. In the table there are about 54,000 distinct CDR3 sequences, over 15% of which are singletons. Naive CD4+ cells had CD25+ Tregs removed. This receptor was obtained from a female donor with breast cancer. The specimen sequenced was naive CD4+ T cells sorted from blood. As to subset: naive CD4+ T cells, CD4+CD45RA+CD25-.

The CDR3 sequence: CASSFGPGTEEAQYF. In nucleotides, the CDR3 is TGCGCCAGCAGCTTTGGTCCCGGGACAGAAGAGGCCCAGTACTTC. The chain has TRBV5-1 and TRBJ2-5, with TRBD1 matching 7 bases. CDR3 size: 15 residues. CDR1 and CDR2 from the germline V gene are SGHRS and YFSETQ.